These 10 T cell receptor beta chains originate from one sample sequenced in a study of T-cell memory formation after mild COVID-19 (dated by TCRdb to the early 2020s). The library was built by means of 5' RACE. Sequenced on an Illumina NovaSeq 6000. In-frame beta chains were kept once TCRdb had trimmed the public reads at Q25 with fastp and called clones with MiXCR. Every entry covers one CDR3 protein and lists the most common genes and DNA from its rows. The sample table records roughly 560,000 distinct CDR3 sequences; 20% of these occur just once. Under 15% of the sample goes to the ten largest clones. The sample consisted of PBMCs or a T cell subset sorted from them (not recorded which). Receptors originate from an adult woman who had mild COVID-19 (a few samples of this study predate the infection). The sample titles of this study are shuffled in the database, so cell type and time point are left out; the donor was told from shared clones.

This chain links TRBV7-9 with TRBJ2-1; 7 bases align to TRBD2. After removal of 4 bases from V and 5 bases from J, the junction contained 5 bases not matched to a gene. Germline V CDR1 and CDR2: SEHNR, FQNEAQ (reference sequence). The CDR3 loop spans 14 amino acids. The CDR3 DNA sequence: TGTGCCAGCAGCTCAGGGAGGGGAGACAATGAGCAGTTCTTC. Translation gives CASSSGRGDNEQFF.

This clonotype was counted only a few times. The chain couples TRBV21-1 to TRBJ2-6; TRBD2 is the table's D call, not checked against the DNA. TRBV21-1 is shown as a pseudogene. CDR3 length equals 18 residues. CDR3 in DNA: TGTGCCAGCCGCGGGTCAAGACTAGGGCTCTCTGGGGCCAACGTCCTGACTTTC. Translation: CASRGSRLGLSGANVLTF.

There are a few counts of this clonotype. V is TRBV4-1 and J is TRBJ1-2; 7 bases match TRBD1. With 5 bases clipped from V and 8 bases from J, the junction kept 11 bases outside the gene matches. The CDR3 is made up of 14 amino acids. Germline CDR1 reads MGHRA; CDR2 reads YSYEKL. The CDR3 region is CASSVDRDSWGYTF. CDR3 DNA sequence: TGCGCCAGCAGCGTCGACCGGGACAGCTGGGGCTACACCTTC.

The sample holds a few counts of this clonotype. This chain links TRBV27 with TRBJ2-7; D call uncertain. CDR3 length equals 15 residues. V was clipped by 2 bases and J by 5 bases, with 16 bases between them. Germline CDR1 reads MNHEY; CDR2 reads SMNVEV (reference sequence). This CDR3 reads CASSLTPSSGDEQYF. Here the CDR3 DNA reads TGTGCCAGCAGTTTAACCCCGTCCAGTGGGGACGAGCAGTACTTC.

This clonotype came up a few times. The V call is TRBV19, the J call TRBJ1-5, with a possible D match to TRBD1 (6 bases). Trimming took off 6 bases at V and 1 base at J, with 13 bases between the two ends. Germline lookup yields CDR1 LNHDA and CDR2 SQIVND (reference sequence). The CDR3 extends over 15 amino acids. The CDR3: CASSPQGKSNQPQHF. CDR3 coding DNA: TGTGCCAGTAGCCCACAGGGTAAAAGCAATCAGCCCCAGCATTTT.

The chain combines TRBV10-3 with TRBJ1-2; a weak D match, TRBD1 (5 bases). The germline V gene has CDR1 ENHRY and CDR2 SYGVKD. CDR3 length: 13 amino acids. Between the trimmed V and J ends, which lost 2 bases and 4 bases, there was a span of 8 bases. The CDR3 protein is CAISEDSLYGYTF. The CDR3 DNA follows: TGTGCCATCAGTGAGGACAGCCTCTATGGCTACACCTTC.

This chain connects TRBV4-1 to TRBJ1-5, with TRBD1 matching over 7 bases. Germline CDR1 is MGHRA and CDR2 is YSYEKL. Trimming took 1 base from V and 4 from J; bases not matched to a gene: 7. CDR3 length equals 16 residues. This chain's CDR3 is CASSQGAGGRNQPQHF. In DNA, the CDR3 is TGCGCCAGCAGCCAAGGGGCAGGGGGAAGGAATCAGCCCCAGCATTTT.

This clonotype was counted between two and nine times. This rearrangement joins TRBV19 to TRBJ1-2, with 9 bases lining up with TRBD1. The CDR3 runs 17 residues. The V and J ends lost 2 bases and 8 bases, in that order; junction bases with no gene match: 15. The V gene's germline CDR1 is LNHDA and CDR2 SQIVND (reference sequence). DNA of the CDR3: TGTGCCAGTAGTATAAGTCCCCGGACAGGGGCGAGCGAAGGCTACACCTTC. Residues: CASSISPRTGASEGYTF.

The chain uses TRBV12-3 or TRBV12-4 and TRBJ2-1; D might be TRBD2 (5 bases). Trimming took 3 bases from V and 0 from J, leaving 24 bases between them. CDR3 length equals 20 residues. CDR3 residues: CASSFTVWEIGLSSYNEQFF. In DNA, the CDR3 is TGTGCCAGCAGTTTCACGGTGTGGGAGATCGGCCTGAGCTCCTACAATGAGCAGTTCTTC.

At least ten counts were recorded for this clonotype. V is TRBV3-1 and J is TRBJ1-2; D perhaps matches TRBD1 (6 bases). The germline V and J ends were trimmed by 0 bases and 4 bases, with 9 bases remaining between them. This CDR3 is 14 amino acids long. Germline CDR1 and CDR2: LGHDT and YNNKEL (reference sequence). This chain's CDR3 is CASSQEDRFYGYTF. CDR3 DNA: TGTGCCAGCAGCCAAGAAGACAGGTTCTATGGCTACACCTTC.